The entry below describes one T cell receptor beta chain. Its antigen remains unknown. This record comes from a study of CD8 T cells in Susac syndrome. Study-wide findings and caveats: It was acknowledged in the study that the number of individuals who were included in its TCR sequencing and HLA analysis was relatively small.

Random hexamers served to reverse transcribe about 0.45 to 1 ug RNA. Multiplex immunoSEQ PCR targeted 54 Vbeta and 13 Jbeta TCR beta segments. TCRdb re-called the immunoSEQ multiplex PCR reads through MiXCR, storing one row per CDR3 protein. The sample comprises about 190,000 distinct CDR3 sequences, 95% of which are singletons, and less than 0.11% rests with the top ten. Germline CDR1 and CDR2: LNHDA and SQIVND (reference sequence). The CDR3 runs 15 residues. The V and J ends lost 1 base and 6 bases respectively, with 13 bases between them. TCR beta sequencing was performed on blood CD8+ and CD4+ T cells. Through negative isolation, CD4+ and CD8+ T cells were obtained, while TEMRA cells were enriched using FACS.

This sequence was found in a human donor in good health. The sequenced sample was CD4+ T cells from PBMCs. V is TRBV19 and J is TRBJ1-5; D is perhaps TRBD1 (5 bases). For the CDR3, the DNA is TGTGCCAGTAGTATAGTGGCCGGGGGTTCTCAGCCCCAGCATTTT. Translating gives CASSIVAGGSQPQHF.